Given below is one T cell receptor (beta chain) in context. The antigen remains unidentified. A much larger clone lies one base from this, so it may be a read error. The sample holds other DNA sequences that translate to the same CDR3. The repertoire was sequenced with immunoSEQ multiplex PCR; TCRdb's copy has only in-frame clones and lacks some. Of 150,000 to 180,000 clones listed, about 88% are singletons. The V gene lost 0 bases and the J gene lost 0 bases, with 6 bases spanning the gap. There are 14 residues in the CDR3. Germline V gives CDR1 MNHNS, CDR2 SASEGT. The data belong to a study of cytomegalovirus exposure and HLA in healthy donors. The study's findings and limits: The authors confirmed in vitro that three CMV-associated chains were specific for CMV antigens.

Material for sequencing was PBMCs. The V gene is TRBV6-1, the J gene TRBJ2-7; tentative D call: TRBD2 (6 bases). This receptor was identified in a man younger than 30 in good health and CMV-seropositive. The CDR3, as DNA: TGTGCCAGCAGTGAAGCGGGGGGCTCCTACGAGCAGTACTTC. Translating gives CASSEAGGSYEQYF.